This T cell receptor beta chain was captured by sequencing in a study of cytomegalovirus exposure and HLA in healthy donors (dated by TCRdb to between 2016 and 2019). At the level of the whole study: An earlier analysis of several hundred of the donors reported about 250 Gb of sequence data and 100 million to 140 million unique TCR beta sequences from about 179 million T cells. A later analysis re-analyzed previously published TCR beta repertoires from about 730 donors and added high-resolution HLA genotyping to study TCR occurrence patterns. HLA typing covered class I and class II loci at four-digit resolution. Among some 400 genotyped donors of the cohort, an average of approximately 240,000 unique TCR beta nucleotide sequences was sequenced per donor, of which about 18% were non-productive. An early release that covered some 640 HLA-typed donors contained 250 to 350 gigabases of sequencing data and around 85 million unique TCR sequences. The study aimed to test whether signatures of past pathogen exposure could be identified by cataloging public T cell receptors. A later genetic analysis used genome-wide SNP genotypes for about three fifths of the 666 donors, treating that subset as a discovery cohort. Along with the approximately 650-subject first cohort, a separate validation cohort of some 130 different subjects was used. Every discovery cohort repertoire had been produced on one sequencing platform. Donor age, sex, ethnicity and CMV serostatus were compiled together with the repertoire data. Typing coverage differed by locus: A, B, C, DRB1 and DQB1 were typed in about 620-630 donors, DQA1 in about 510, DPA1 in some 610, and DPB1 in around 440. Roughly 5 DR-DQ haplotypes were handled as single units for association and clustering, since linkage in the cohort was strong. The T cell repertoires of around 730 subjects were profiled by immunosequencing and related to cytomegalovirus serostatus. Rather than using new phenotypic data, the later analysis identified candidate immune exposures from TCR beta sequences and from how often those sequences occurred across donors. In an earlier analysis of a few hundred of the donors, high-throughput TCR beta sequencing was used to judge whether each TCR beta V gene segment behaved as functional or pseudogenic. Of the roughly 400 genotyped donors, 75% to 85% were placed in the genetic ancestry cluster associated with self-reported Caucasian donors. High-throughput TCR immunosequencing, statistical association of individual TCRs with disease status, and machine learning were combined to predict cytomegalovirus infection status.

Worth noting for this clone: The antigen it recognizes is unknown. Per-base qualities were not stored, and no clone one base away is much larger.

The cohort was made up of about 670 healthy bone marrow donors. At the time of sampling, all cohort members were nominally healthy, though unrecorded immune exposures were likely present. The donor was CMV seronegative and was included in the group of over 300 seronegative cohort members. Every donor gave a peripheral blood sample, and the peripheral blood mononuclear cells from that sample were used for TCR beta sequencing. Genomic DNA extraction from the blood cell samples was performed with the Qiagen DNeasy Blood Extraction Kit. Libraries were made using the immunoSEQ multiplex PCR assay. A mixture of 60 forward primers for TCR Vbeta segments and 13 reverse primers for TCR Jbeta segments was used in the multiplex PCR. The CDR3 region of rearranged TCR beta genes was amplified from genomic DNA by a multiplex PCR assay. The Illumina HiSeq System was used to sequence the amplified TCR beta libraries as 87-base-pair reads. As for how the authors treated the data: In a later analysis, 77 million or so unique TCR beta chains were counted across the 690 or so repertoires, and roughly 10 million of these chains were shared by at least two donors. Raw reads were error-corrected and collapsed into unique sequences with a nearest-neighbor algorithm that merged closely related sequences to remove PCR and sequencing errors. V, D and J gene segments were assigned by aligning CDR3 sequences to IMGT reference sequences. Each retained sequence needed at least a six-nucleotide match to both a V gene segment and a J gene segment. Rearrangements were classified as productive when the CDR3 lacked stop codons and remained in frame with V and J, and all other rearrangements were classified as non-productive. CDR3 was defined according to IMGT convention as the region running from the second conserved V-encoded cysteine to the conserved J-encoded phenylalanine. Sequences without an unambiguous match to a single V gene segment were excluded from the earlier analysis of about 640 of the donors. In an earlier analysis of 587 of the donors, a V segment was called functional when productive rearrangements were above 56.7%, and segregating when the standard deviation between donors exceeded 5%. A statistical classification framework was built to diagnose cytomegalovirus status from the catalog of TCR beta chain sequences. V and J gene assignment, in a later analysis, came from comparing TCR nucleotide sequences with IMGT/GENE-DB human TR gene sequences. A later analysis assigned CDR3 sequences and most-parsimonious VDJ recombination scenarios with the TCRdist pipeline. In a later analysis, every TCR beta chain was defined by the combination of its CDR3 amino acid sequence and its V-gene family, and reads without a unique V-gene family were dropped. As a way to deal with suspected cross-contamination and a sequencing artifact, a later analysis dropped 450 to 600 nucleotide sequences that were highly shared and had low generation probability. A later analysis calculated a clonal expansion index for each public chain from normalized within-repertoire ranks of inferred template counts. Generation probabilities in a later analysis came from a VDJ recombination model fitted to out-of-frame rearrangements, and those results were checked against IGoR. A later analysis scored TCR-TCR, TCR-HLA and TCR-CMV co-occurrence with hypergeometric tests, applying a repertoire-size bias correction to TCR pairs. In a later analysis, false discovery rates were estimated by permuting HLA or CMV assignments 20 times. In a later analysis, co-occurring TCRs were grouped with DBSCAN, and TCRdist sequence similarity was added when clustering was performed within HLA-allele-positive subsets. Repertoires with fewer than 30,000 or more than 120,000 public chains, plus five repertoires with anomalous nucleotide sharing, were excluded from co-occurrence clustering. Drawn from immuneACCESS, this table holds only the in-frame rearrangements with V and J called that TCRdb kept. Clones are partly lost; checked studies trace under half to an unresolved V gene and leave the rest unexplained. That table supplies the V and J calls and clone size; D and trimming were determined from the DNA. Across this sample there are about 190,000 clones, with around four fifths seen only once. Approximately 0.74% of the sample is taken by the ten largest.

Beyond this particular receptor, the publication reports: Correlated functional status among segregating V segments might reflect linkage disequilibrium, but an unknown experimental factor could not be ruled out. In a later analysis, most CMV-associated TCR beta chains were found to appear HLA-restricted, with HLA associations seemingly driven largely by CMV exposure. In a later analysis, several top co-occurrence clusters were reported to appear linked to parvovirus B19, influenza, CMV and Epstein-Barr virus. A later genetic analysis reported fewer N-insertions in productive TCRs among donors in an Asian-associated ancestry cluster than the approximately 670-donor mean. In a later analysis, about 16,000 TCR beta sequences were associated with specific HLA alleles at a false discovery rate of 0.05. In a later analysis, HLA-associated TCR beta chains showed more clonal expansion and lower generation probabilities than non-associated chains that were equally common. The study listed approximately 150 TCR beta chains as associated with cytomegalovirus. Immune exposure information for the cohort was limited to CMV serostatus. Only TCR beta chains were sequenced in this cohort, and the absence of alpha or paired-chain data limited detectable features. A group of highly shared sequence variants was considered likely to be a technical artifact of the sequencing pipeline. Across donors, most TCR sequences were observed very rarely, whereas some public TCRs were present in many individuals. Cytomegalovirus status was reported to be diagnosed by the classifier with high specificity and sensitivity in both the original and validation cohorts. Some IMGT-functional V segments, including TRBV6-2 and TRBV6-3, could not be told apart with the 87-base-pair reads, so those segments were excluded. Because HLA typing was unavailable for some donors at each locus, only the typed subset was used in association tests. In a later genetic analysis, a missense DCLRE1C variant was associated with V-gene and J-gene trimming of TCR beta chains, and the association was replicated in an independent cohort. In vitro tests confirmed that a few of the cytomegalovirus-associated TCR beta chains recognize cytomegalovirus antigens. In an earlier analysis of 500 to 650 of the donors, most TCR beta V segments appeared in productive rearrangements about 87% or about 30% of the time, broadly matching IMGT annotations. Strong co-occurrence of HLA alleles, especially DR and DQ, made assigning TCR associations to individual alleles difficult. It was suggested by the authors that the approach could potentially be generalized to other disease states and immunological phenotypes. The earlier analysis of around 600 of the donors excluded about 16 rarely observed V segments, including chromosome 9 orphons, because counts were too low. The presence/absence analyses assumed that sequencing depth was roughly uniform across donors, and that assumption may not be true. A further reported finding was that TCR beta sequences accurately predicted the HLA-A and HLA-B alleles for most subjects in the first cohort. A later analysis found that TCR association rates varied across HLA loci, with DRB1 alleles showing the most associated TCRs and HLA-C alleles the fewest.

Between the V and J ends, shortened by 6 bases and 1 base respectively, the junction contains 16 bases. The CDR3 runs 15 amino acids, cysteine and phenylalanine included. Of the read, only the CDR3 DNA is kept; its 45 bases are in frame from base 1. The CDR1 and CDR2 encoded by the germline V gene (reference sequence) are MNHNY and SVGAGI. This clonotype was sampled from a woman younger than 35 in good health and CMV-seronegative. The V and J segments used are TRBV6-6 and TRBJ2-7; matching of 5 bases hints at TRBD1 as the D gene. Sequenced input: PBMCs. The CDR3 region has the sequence CASSSPLGDSYEQYF. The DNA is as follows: TGTGCCAGCAGCTCGCCGTTAGGGGATTCCTACGAGCAGTACTTC.